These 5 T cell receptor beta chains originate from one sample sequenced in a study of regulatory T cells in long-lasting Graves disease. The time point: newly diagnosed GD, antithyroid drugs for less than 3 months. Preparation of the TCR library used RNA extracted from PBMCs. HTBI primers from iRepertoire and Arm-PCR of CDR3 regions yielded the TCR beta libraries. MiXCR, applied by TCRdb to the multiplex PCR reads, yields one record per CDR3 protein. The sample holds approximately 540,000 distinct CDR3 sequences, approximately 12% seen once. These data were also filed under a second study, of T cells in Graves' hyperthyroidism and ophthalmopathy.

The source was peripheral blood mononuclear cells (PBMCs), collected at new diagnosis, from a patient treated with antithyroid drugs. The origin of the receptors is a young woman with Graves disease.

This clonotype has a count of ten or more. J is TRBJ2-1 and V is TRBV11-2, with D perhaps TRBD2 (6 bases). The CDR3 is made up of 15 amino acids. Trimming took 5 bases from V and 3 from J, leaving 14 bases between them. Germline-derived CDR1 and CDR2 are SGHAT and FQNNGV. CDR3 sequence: CASSRPRGNYNEQFF. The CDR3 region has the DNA TGTGCCAGCAGCCGCCCCCGCGGGAACTACAATGAGCAGTTCTTC.

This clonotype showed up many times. The CDR3: CASSLGRTGLQETQYF. As DNA, the CDR3 is TGTGCCAGCAGCTTAGGGAGAACAGGGCTTCAAGAGACCCAGTACTTC. The V call is TRBV7-9, the J call TRBJ2-5; the D gene is possibly TRBD1 (6 bases). CDR1 is SEHNR, CDR2 FQNEAQ, per germline (reference sequence). The V and J ends lost 1 base and 2 bases respectively, with 14 bases between them. The CDR3 runs 16 residues. Drawing the rest from reference TRBV7-9 and TRBJ2-5, the complete variable domain is DTGVSQNPRHKITKRGQNVTFRCDPISEHNRLYWYRQTLGQGPEFLTYFQNEAQLEKSRLLSDRFSAERPKGSFSTLEIQRTEQGDSAMYLCASSLGRTGLQETQYFGPGTRLLVL.

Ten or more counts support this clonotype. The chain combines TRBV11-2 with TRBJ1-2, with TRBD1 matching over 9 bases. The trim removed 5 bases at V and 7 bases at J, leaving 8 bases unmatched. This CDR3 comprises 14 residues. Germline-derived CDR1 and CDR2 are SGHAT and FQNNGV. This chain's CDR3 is CASSERTGASGYTF. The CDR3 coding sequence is TGTGCCAGCAGCGAAAGGACAGGGGCGAGTGGCTACACCTTC.

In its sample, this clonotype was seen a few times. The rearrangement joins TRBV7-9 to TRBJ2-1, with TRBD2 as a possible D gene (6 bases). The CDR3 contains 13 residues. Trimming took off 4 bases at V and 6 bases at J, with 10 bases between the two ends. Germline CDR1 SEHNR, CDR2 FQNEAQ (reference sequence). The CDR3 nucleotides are TGTGCCAGCAGCTCGGGACTCCCCAATGAGCAGTTCTTC. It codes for CASSSGLPNEQFF.

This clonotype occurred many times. CDR3 nucleotide sequence: TGTGCCAGCAGCCGCATGACTCCTGGGGCCAACGTCCTGACTTTC. Protein: CASSRMTPGANVLTF. This sequence joins TRBV6-1 and TRBJ2-6; D unresolved. The CDR3 loop spans 15 amino acids. V was shortened by 6 bases and J by 2 bases, with 11 bases between the two germline ends. Germline V gene lookup returns CDR1 MNHNS and CDR2 SASEGT.